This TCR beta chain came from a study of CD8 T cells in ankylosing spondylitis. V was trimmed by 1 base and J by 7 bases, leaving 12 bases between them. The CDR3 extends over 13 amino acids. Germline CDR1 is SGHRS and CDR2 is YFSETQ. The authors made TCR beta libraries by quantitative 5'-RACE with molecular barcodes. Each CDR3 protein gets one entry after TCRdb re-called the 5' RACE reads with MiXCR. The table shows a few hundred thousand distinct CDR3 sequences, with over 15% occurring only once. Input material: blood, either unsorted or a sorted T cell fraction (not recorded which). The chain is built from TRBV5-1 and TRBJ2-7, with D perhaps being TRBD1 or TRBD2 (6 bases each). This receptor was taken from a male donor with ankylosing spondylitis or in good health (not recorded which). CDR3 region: CASSLTGAGEQYV. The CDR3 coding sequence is TGCGCCAGCAGCTTGACGGGGGCGGGAGAGCAGTACGTC.